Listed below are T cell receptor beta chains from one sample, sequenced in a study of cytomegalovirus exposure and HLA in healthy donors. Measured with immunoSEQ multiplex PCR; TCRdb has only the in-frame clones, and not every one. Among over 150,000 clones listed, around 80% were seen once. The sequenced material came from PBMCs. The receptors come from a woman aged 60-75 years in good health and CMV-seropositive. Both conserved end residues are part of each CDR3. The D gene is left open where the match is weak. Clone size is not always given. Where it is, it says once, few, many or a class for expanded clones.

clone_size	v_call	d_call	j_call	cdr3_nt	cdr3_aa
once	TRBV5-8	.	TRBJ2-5	TGTGCCAGCAGCTTGGGCACGGGACAAGGTCAAGAGACCCAGTACTTC	CASSLGTGQGQETQYF
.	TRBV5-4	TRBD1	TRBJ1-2	TGTGCCAGCAGCTTGGGGCTACAGGGGGGAAGTGGCTACACCTTC	CASSLGLQGGSGYTF
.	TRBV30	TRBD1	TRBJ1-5	TGTGCCTGGAGTGGGGGGCAGGGGGTCAATCAGCCCCAGCATTTT	CAWSGGQGVNQPQHF
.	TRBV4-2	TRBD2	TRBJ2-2	TGTGCCAGCAGCCAAGGATCGTCTAGCGGGCCCGGGGAGCTGTTTTTT	CASSQGSSSGPGELFF
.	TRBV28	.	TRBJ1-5	TGTGCCAGCCTCCTCTCTTCCGGGAGGGGCAATCAGCCCCAGCATTTT	CASLLSSGRGNQPQHF
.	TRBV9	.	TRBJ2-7	TGTGCCAGCAGCCCGGGACTCATCACTTACGAGCAGTACTTC	CASSPGLITYEQYF
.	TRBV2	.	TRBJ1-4	TGTGCCAGCAGTGAACGGCCAGGGTTTAATGAAAAACTGTTTTTT	CASSERPGFNEKLFF
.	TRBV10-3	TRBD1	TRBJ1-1	TGTGCCAGGAGACAGGGGTCGGACTCTGAAGCTTTCTTT	CARRQGSDSEAFF
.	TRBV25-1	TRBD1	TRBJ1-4	TGTGCCAGCAGCGGATCCGGGACAGGGAGGGATTTAGGTGAAAAACTGTTTTTT	CASSGSGTGRDLGEKLFF
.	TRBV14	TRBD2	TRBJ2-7	TGTGCCAGCAGCCAAGATGGGGGGGACTCTGGTTACGAGCAGTACTTC	CASSQDGGDSGYEQYF
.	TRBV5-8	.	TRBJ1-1	TGTGCCAGCAGTAGGGGACTGCGGGCTGAAGCTTTCTTT	CASSRGLRAEAFF
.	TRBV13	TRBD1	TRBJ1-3	TGTGCCAGCAGCGGCCCCCTCCGGGACAGTGGAAACACCATATATTTT	CASSGPLRDSGNTIYF
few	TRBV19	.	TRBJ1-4	TGTGCCAGTAGTATCAGGGCGGATAATGAAAAACTGTTTTTT	CASSIRADNEKLFF
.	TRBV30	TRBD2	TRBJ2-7	TGTGCCTGGAGTCCGCCGGGACTAGCGGGGGTTCTGCAGTACTTC	CAWSPPGLAGVLQYF
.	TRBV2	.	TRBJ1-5	TGTGCCAGGAGGGACTATAGCAATCAGCCCCAGCATTTT	CARRDYSNQPQHF
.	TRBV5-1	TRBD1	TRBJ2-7	TGCGCCAGCAGCTTGGCCGTGGGGACAGGACTTCTGGAGCAGTACTTC	CASSLAVGTGLLEQYF
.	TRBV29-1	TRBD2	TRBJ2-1	TGCAGCGTGACGACTAGCGGGGGAGGCGATGAGCAGTTCTTC	CSVTTSGGGDEQFF
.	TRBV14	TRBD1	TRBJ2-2	TGTGCCAGCAGCCGAAAGGGGGACAGCATAACGAACACCGGGGAGCTGTTTTTT	CASSRKGDSITNTGELFF
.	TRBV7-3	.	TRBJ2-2	TGTGCCAGCAGTAAAGACGGGGGAGTTAACACCGGGGAGCTGTTTTTT	CASSKDGGVNTGELFF
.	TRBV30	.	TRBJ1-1	TGTGCCTTCGACTACACTGAAGCTTTCTTT	CAFDYTEAFF
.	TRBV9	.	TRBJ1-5	TGTGCCAGCAGCGAACAGGGAAATCAGCCCCAGCATTTT	CASSEQGNQPQHF
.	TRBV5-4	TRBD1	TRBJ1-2	TGTGCCAGCAGCTCCGCCTCGGGACAGGCCCTCTATGGCTACACCTTC	CASSSASGQALYGYTF
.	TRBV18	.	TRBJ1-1	TGTGCCAGCTCACCCCTCCCCAGACAAGGAGGGAACACTGAAGCTTTCTTT	CASSPLPRQGGNTEAFF
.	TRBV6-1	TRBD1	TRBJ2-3	TGTGCCAGCAGTGATGGACAGGGAACAGATACGCAGTATTTT	CASSDGQGTDTQYF
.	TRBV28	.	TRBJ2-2	TGTGCCAGCAGACCACAGGGATCGGGGGAGCTGTTTTTT	CASRPQGSGELFF
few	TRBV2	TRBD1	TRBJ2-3	TGTGCCAGCAGGGGACAGGGCGCAGATACGCAGTATTTT	CASRGQGADTQYF
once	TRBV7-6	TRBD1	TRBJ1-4	TGTGCCAGCAGCCTAGGGACAGGTGATGAAAAACTGTTTTTT	CASSLGTGDEKLFF
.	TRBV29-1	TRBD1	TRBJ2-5	TGCAGCGTCCTTCCTCGGACAGGGACGGAGACCCAGTACTTC	CSVLPRTGTETQYF
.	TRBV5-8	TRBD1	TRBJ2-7	TGTGCCAGCAGCCACCACAGGGGGAAGGGTAGGCGGGACTCCTACGAGCAGTACTTC	CASSHHRGKGRRDSYEQYF
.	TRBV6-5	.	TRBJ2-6	TGTGCCAGCAATCGGGCATCTGGGGCCAACGGCCTGACTTTC	CASNRASGANGLTF
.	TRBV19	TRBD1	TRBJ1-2	TGTGCCAGTAGTATAGGGACAGGACTTTATGGCTACACCTTC	CASSIGTGLYGYTF
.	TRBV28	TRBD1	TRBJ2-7	TGTGCCAGCAGCATAGGGGTCGGGGACAGCTCCTACGAGCAGTACTTC	CASSIGVGDSSYEQYF
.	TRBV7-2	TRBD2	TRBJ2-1	TGTGCCAGCACCACGAGTAGCGGGAATATCGGCTATGAGCAGTTCTTC	CASTTSSGNIGYEQFF
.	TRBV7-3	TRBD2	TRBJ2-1	TGTGCCAGCAGCGCCCAGGGCGGGAGCTCCTACAATGAGCAGTTCTTC	CASSAQGGSSYNEQFF
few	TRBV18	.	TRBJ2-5	TGTGCCAGCTCACCTGGAATGGGAGTAGAGACCCAGTACTTC	CASSPGMGVETQYF
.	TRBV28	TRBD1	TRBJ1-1	TGTGCCAGCAATATCCGGACAGGGGGAGCTGAAGCTTTCTTT	CASNIRTGGAEAFF
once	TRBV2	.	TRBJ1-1	TGTGCCAGCAGTGAGGAAACGGACTCTGAAGCTTTCTTT	CASSEETDSEAFF
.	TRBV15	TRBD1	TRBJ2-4	TGTGCCACCAGCAGACCTCAGGGGGTTCAGTACTTC	CATSRPQGVQYF
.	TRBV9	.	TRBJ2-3	TGTGCCAGCAGCGTAAGATTATCGGGGTGGACAGATACGCAGTATTTT	CASSVRLSGWTDTQYF
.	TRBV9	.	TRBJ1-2	TGTGCCAGCAGCGCCTCGACAGCTAACTATGGCTACACCTTC	CASSASTANYGYTF
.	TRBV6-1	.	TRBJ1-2	TGTGCCAGCAGGGAATTAACAGGGCCCTATGGCTACACCTTC	CASRELTGPYGYTF
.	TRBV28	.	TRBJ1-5	TGTGCCAGCAACCCAGTGGTAAATCAGCCCCAGCATTTT	CASNPVVNQPQHF
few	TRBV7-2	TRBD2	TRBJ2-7	TGTGCCAGCAGCTATTCCGGGACTAGCGGATCCTACGAGCAGTACTTC	CASSYSGTSGSYEQYF
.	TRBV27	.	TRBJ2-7	TGTGCCAGCAGTACCTACAGGGTTAGCCACGAGCAGTACTTC	CASSTYRVSHEQYF
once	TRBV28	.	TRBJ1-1	TGTGCCAGCACCCCAAGCCAGGGTTTCACTGAAGCTTTCTTT	CASTPSQGFTEAFF
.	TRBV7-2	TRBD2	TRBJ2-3	TGTGCCAGCAGCTCCTCGACTAGCGGCGCGTGGAATTTT	CASSSSTSGAWNF
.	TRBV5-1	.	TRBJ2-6	TGCGCCAGCAGCTTGGGGCCATCTGGGGCCAACGGCCTGACTTTC	CASSLGPSGANGLTF
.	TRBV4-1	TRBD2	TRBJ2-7	TGCGCCAGCAGCCAAGAATACCTGACTAGCGGGGCCTACGAGCAGTACTTC	CASSQEYLTSGAYEQYF
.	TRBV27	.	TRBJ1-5	TGTGCCAGCAGTTCAGGGTATAGCAATCAGCCCCAGCATTTT	CASSSGYSNQPQHF
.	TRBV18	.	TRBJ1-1	TGTGCCAGCTCATCCGGGGAAGGCACTGAAGCTTTCTTT	CASSSGEGTEAFF
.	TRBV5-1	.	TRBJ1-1	TGCGCCAGCAGCTGGGGGGGGTCTGGCCCTTGGAACACTGAAGCTTTCTTT	CASSWGGSGPWNTEAFF
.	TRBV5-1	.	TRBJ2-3	TGCGCCAGCGAAGAGGCTAGCACAGATACGCAGTATTTT	CASEEASTDTQYF
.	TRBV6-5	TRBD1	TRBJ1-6	TGTGCCAGCAGCAGGGGGCGTAATTCACCCCTCCACTTT	CASSRGRNSPLHF
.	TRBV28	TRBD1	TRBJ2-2	TGTGCCAGCAGGACCGGGACAGGGAACACCGGGGAGCTGTTTTTT	CASRTGTGNTGELFF
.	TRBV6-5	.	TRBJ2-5	TGTGCCAGCAGTTACGCCTCAGGGGAAGAGACCCAGTACTTC	CASSYASGEETQYF
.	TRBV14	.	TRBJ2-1	TGTGCCAGCAGCCAAGGCGGACAGCGCCTTCACTCCTACAATGAGCAGTTCTTC	CASSQGGQRLHSYNEQFF
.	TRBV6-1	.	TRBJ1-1	TGTGCCAGCAGTGAAGGCGTTCTGAGCACTGAAGCTTTCTTT	CASSEGVLSTEAFF